This TCR beta chain was retrieved from a study of cytomegalovirus exposure and HLA in healthy donors. In germline, CDR1 is SGHTA, CDR2 FQGNSA. Trimming left V 5 bases short and J 11 bases short, with 21 bases between. The CDR3 contains 14 residues. Points from the study as a whole: Later work found most CMV-associated TCR beta chains apparently HLA-restricted. About 87% or about 30% of the time was how often most TCR beta V segments were productive, according to an earlier analysis.

About this clone: Its matching antigen is unknown.

PCR primers comprised 60 Vbeta and 13 Jbeta primers. TCRdb's table, derived via immunoSEQ multiplex PCR, lists solely in-frame clones and lacks some. Altogether approximately 38,000 clones are present, 84% being singletons, with the ten largest covering about 3.5%. The sequence derives from a young woman in good health and CMV-seronegative. V and J are TRBV7-2 and TRBJ2-5; a possible D gene is TRBD2 (7 bases). The specimen was PBMCs. In nucleotides, the CDR3 is TGTGCCAGCAGCAATGATGGCGGGGGCCTACCTCAGTACTTC. This codes for CASSNDGGGLPQYF.